Shown below are 21 T cell receptor beta chains from a single sample sequenced in a study of cytomegalovirus exposure and HLA in healthy donors. Use of 60 Vbeta and 13 Jbeta primers characterized the PCR. Repertoires were generated with immunoSEQ multiplex PCR, while TCRdb's copy carries only in-frame clones and drops some. The data contain 120,000 or so clones, 75% to 85% of them singletons. The sequenced material came from PBMCs. Every receptor here comes from a woman aged 45-65 years in good health and CMV-seropositive.

This chain joins TRBV7-2 and TRBJ1-2; the match to TRBD1 covers 12 bases. V lost 5 bases, J lost 1 base, and 8 bases stayed unmatched. The CDR3 contains 17 residues. Germline values: CDR1 SGHTA, CDR2 FQGNSA. The CDR3 reads CASSPQGTGGFNYGYTF. CDR3 nucleotide sequence: TGTGCCAGCAGCCCGCAGGGGACAGGGGGCTTTAACTATGGCTACACCTTC.

CDR3 region: CASSLSPEAVYGYTF. For the CDR3, the DNA is TGTGCCAGCAGCTTGAGCCCGGAGGCAGTCTATGGCTACACCTTC. The chain uses TRBV5-4 and TRBJ1-2; D gene uncertain. This CDR3 is 15 amino acids long. V was trimmed by 1 base and J by 4 bases, leaving 14 bases between them. Germline V lookup: CDR1 SGHNT, CDR2 YYREEE (reference sequence).

The gene calls are TRBV4-1 and TRBJ1-1; the D gene is possibly TRBD1 (6 bases). CDR1 MGHRA and CDR2 YSYEKL come from the germline V gene. The CDR3 is 13 residues long. With 0 bases removed from V and 4 bases from J, the gap between germline ends came to 6 bases. The CDR3 bases are TGCGCCAGCAGCCAAGAACAGGGCACTGAAGCTTTCTTT. Residues: CASSQEQGTEAFF.

In nucleotides, the CDR3 is TGTGCCAGCAGTGCCGGGACAGGGGCTTCCTACGAGCAGTACTTC. Its translation is CASSAGTGASYEQYF. The gene calls are TRBV6-1 and TRBJ2-7; the match to TRBD1 covers 10 bases. The CDR3 is 15 amino acids. Trimming cost V 4 bases and J 1 base; bases outside gene matches: 4. Germline assignment: CDR1 MNHNS and CDR2 SASEGT.

This clone showed up just a few times. The rearrangement links TRBV2 to TRBJ1-4, with D unresolved. Trimming shortened V by 8 bases and J by 8 bases, and 12 bases separated the two germline ends. Germline CDR1 and CDR2: SNHLY and FYNNEI. The CDR3 covers 12 residues. Here the CDR3 reads CASSLTREKLFF. The CDR3, as DNA: TGTGCCAGCTCCCTTACCCGGGAAAAACTGTTTTTT.

On this clone itself: The sample holds other DNA sequences that translate to the same CDR3. The rearrangement links TRBV7-9 to TRBJ2-3, with D possibly TRBD2 on 6 matching bases. Germline assignment: CDR1 SEHNR and CDR2 FQNEAQ (reference sequence). V lost 4 bases to trimming and J lost 0 bases, with 14 bases between them. CDR3 length equals 16 residues. The CDR3 sequence is CASSSEAGTSTDTQYF. The CDR3 coding sequence is TGTGCCAGCAGCTCGGAGGCGGGGACTAGCACAGATACGCAGTATTTT. Together with reference TRBV7-9 and TRBJ2-3, the CDR3 gives the full variable domain: DTGVSQNPRHKITKRGQNVTFRCDPISEHNRLYWYRQTLGQGPEFLTYFQNEAQLEKSRLLSDRFSAERPKGSFSTLEIQRTEQGDSAMYLCASSSEAGTSTDTQYFGPGTRLTVL.

The CDR3 nucleotides are TGTGCCAGCAGCTTGTACGGGGGGAGGGAGCAGTTCTTC. The encoded protein is CASSLYGGREQFF. The V call is TRBV5-6, the J call TRBJ2-1; 7 nucleotides match TRBD2. The germline V gene has CDR1 SGHDT and CDR2 YYEEEE. This CDR3 is 13 amino acids long. Trimming at V came to 1 base and at J to 10 bases, leaving 5 bases not matched to a gene.

The chain uses TRBV6-5 and TRBJ1-2; the match to TRBD1 covers 8 bases. CDR1 is MNHEY, CDR2 SVGAGI, per germline. CDR3 size: 14 residues. The V and J ends lost 6 bases and 5 bases, in that order; junction bases with no gene match: 8. CDR3 in amino acids: CASSQGAILYGYTF. The CDR3 DNA reads as TGTGCCAGCAGCCAGGGGGCAATCCTTTATGGCTACACCTTC.

The J gene is TRBJ1-1, the V gene TRBV5-1; D ambiguous. The CDR3 is 16 amino acids. Germline V gene lookup returns CDR1 SGHRS and CDR2 YFSETQ. V was clipped by 0 bases and J by 6 bases, with 18 bases between them. CDR3 sequence: CASSLVPPGRLAEAFF. The CDR3 DNA reads TGCGCCAGCAGCTTGGTGCCCCCGGGGAGATTGGCTGAAGCTTTCTTT. Full variable domain (rest looked up from reference TRBV5-1 and TRBJ1-1): KAGVTQTPRYLIKTRGQQVTLSCSPISGHRSVSWYQQTPGQGLQFLFEYFSETQRNKGNFPGRFSGRQFSNSRSEMNVSTLELGDSALYLCASSLVPPGRLAEAFFGQGTRLTVV.

CDR3 region: CASSPRLASDTQYF. The CDR3 DNA reads TGTGCCAGCAGCCCCAGACTAGCGTCAGATACGCAGTATTTT. The rearrangement links TRBV9 to TRBJ2-3; TRBD2 matches at 8 bases. CDR1 SGDLS and CDR2 YYNGEE come from the germline V gene. This CDR3 has 14 amino acids. J was trimmed by 4 bases and V by 4 bases; bases with no gene match: 5. Supplemented by reference TRBV9 and TRBJ2-3, the full variable domain reads DSGVTQTPKHLITATGQRVTLRCSPRSGDLSVYWYQQSLDQGLQFLIQYYNGEERAKGNILERFSAQQFPDLHSELNLSSLELGDSALYFCASSPRLASDTQYFGPGTRLTVL.

The chain has TRBV19 and TRBJ2-5; weak D call: TRBD2 (5 bases). Trimming cost V 5 bases and J 8 bases, with 12 bases left between them. This CDR3 spans 12 amino acids. The germline CDR1 and CDR2 sequences are LNHDA and SQIVND (reference sequence). CDR3 nucleotide sequence: TGTGCCAGTAGTTCGTCCCGGGGTACCCAGTACTTC. Residues: CASSSSRGTQYF.

The chain is built from TRBV7-9 and TRBJ1-2; 9 nucleotides match TRBD1. The CDR3 has 14 residues. Germline V gives CDR1 SEHNR, CDR2 FQNEAQ (reference sequence). Trimming removed 5 bases from V and 4 bases from J; junction bases left unmatched: 5. CDR3 coding DNA: TGTGCCAGCAGCAACGGACAGGGGCCCTATGGCTACACCTTC. This encodes CASSNGQGPYGYTF.

V gene TRBV7-3 combines with J gene TRBJ2-1; 7 positions match TRBD2. Germline CDR1 SGHTA, CDR2 FQGTGA. The CDR3 extends over 16 amino acids. J lost 10 bases, V lost 5 bases, and 17 bases had no gene match. The DNA for the CDR3 is TGTGCCAGCAGCCGTGGGGATAGCGGGCGGGCAGAAGAGCAGTTCTTC. Its translation: CASSRGDSGRAEEQFF.

V gene TRBV5-1 combines with J gene TRBJ2-5, with TRBD2 matching 10 bases. V lost 1 base to trimming and J lost 9 bases; unmatched junction nucleotides: 15. The germline CDR1 and CDR2 sequences are SGHRS and YFSETQ. The CDR3 has 17 residues. CDR3: CASSLRVEREGGAAQYF. The CDR3 region has the DNA TGCGCCAGCAGCTTGAGAGTCGAGCGGGAGGGCGGGGCGGCCCAGTACTTC.

This clone occurred a few times. The genes are TRBV9 and TRBJ1-2; weak D call: TRBD1 (5 bases). V was trimmed by 2 bases and J by 4 bases, leaving 9 bases between them. The CDR3 consists of 13 residues. Germline CDR1 reads SGDLS; CDR2 reads YYNGEE. The CDR3 region has the DNA TGTGCCAGCAGCGTGGACACTGGCTATGGCTACACCTTC. Residues: CASSVDTGYGYTF.

The chain recombines TRBV7-9 with TRBJ1-2; 8 bases line up with TRBD1. Looked up from germline, CDR1 is SEHNR and CDR2 is FQNEAQ (reference sequence). This CDR3 contains 14 residues. V lost 5 bases, J lost 3 bases, and 5 bases stayed unmatched. CDR3 sequence (DNA): TGTGCCAGCAGCCGGCCGACAGGGGACTATGGCTACACCTTC. Its translation is CASSRPTGDYGYTF.

The chain recombines TRBV7-6 with TRBJ2-1; D gene unclear. The CDR3 consists of 16 residues. V lost 1 base and J lost 4, with 14 bases in between. Germline V gives CDR1 SGHVS, CDR2 FNYEAQ. The CDR3 loop is CASSLDTLPPYNEQFF. The CDR3, as DNA: TGTGCCAGCAGCTTAGATACTCTCCCCCCTTACAATGAGCAGTTCTTC. Full variable domain (rest looked up from reference TRBV7-6 and TRBJ2-1): GAGVSQSPRYKVTKRGQDVALRCDPISGHVSLYWYRQALGQGPEFLTYFNYEAQQDKSGLPNDRFSAERPEGSISTLTIQRTEQRDSAMYRCASSLDTLPPYNEQFFGPGTRLTVL.

This chain connects TRBV5-5 to TRBJ2-5; 9 nucleotides align to TRBD2. The V gene end was trimmed by 0 bases and the J gene end by 6 bases; junction bases not matched to a gene: 6. The CDR3 length is 15 residues. CDR1 is SGHKS and CDR2 is YYEKEE in the germline V gene (reference sequence). The CDR3 bases are TGTGCCAGCAGCTTGGGGACTAGCGATCTTCAGACCCAGTACTTC. Translated: CASSLGTSDLQTQYF.

This clone was observed a handful of times. The V and J genes are TRBV30 and TRBJ1-1; D ambiguous. This CDR3 spans 12 amino acids. From germline, CDR1 is GTSNPN and CDR2 SVGIG (reference sequence). Trimming took off 0 bases at V and 6 bases at J, with 8 bases between the two ends. This CDR3 is CAWSVSVSEAFF. DNA for the CDR3: TGTGCCTGGAGTGTATCGGTGTCTGAAGCTTTCTTT.

This chain uses TRBV27 with TRBJ2-7; perhaps TRBD2 as D (5 bases). The CDR3 is made up of 14 amino acids. Germline V gene sequence: CDR1 MNHEY, CDR2 SMNVEV (reference sequence). V gave up 3 bases and J gave up 1 base, with 10 bases separating them. CDR3 in amino acids: CASSFAGRSYEQYF. The CDR3 DNA sequence: TGTGCCAGCAGTTTCGCGGGCAGGTCCTACGAGCAGTACTTC.

The chain joins TRBV28 to TRBJ2-5; 9 bases agree with TRBD1. CDR3 size: 13 residues. The trim removed 5 bases at V and 5 bases at J, leaving 3 bases unmatched. Germline V CDR1 and CDR2: MDHEN, SYDVKM. The CDR3 DNA reads as TGTGCCAGCAGTCCTGGACAGGGGGAGACCCAGTACTTC. As protein: CASSPGQGETQYF.